This TCR beta chain originates from a study of blood T cell repertoires in COVID-19. Whole-study context: Samples representing acute and convalescent COVID-19 were sourced from the United States, Italy and Spain.

CDR1 and CDR2 from the germline V gene are ENHRY and SYGVKD. The CDR3 has 15 residues. Trimming shortened V by 4 bases and J by 3 bases, and 15 bases separated the two germline ends. Under the authors' procedure: Using reference gene primer amplification, nucleated cell counts were estimated. Some clones are missing from TCRdb's copy, which holds only in-frame ones; the method was immunoSEQ multiplex PCR. The V and J calls and clone size were taken over from that table, and D and trimming were inferred from the DNA. The profile covers around 130,000 clones, with approximately 77% appearing a single time and 15% to 25% taken by the ten largest.

The specimen sequenced was peripheral blood. The TCR originated in a man of 80 years or more with acute or convalescent COVID-19. The chain uses TRBV10-3 and TRBJ1-1; no clear D gene. Written as DNA, the CDR3 is TGTGCCATCAGTGTTAGACACGCCTGGGACACTGAAGCTTTCTTT. It codes for CAISVRHAWDTEAFF.